This T cell receptor (beta chain) was identified in a study of blood T cell repertoires in COVID-19 (dated by TCRdb to 2018 to 2020). As for the study more broadly: The collaborator samples originated in the United States, Italy and Spain and spanned the acute and convalescent phases of COVID-19. The material from the prospective study consisted of cDNA or gDNA derived from T cells, B-cell-depleted T cells, or PBMCs. The dataset comprised deeply sampled blood TCRbeta repertoires from subjects exposed to, actively infected with, or recovered from COVID-19. The repertoires were released in a freely available public database meant as a resource for research on the immune response to SARS-CoV-2. The samples were drawn from the first 160 participants of the ongoing ImmuneRACE study and from some 1,300 subjects provided by 6 global collaborators. Nearly every sample came with metadata listing a de-identified subject ID, COVID-19 status, age in years and sex. Where available, HLA class I and class II types were obtained from metadata supplied by the sample provider rather than from assay-based typing.

Remarks on this clone: It has no known antigen specificity. Base qualities are not recorded, but no much larger clone differs from it by a single base.

What the work shows at the level of the full study, not this receptor alone: Clinical and demographic metadata were provided uncurated, with the amount varying by source and participant.

The collaborating institutions used their own protocols to collect whole blood in K2EDTA tubes. For TCRbeta analysis, collaborators shipped samples in one of three forms: frozen whole blood, isolated PBMCs, or DNA extracted from either of those sample types. The immunoSEQ Assay, a bias-controlled multiplex PCR, was used to amplify TCRbeta CDR3 regions from genomic DNA. As for how the authors treated the data: The number of nucleated cells in each sample was estimated from the amplification of reference gene primers within the assay. Sequence reads were collapsed and filtered to measure the absolute abundance of every unique TCRbeta CDR3 rearrangement. For each sample, productive Simpson clonality was calculated as the square root of Simpson's diversity index over productive rearrangements. TCRdb retrieved this table from immuneACCESS and kept in-frame rearrangements only. Not all clones are present; in checked studies, unresolved V genes account for under half, and no reason is known for the remainder. V and J calls and clone size come straight from that table; D and trimming were deduced from the DNA. The sample table holds roughly 70,000 clones, of which roughly 85% were seen once. The ten largest clones capture around a fifth of the sample.

CDR3 length: 12 amino acids, cysteine to phenylalanine. The sequence is cut down to CDR3 DNA, 36 bases in frame from base 1. Trimming takes 8 bases off V and 3 bases off J; junction bases not matched to a gene: 5. CDR1 SQVTM and CDR2 ANQGSEA were looked up in the germline V gene. The V gene is TRBV29-1 and the J gene is TRBJ2-7; the junction holds 9 bases that match TRBD1. Sequenced material: peripheral blood. The source is a woman of 80 years or more with acute or convalescent COVID-19. The bases read TGCAGCACAACAGGGGGCCACTACGAGCAGTACTTC. This gives the protein CSTTGGHYEQYF.